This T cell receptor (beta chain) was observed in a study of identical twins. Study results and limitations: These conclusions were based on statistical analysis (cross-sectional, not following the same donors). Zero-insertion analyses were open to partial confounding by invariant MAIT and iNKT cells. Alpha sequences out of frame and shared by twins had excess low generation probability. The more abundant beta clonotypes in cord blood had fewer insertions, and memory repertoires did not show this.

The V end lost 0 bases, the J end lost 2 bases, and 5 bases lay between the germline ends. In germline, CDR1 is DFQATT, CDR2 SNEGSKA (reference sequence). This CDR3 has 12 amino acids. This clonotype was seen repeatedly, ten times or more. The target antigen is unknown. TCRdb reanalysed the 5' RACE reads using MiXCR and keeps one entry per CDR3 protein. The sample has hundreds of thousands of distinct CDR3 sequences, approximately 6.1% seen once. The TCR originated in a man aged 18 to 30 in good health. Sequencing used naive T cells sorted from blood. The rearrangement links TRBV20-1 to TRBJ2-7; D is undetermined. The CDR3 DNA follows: TGCAGTGCTAGAGAGGTGGCCTACGAGCAGTACTTC. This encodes CSAREVAYEQYF.